The T cell receptor beta chain under discussion was sequenced for a study of vaccination effects on CD4 cells after COVID-19. Study background: Sample provision by two convalescent patients occurred 16 days and one week before vaccination. Findings and caveats of the study: In convalescent patients, vaccine-induced clones largely differed from infection-induced clones.

Some clones are missing from TCRdb's copy, which holds only in-frame ones; the method was immunoSEQ multiplex PCR. The sample holds tens of thousands of clones, around 69% seen once. About this clone itself: No antigen is known for it. The junction does not match germline at one end; this may be a read error.

CDR3 length: 15 amino acids. Germline CDR1 reads MNHEY; CDR2 reads SVGAGI. Antigen-specific CD4+ T cells were expanded (with viral peptide pools) by the ViraFEST assay ahead of sequencing. Subsequent to a culture period of about nine days, CD4+ T cells were isolated. A positive SARS-CoV-2 PCR test fell between March and December 2020. It was on days 3 and 7 that half the medium was replaced with IL-2 medium. V is TRBV6-5 and J is TRBJ1-3, with no clear D. The sequence derives from a human donor who had a prior SARS-CoV-2 infection. The sequencing here drew on CD4+ T cells from PBMCs cultured with HCoV-NL63 spike peptides, taken before COVID-19 vaccination. The CDR3: CASIYGEFSGNTIYF. CDR3 sequence (DNA): TGTGCCAGCATTTACGGGGAATTCTCTGGAAACACCATATATTTT.